These 8 T cell receptor beta chains came from one sample sequenced in a study of shared clonotypes between healthy human individuals. Naive-designated CD8 cells lacked CD45RO, were positively enriched for CCR7, and omitted terminally differentiated effector memory CD45RA+ cells. Sequenced by immunoSEQ multiplex PCR; TCRdb stores in-frame clones only, minus some. The table includes around 580,000 clones, 95% to 98% detected once. Sequencing input: naive CD8+ T cells sorted from blood. All receptors derive from a man aged 25 to 45 in good health.

The chain uses TRBV13 and TRBJ1-2; D is undetermined. The V end lost 0 bases, the J end lost 3 bases, and 5 bases lay between the germline ends. Germline V gene sequence: CDR1 PRHDT, CDR2 FYEKMQ (reference sequence). The CDR3 length is 13 residues. In DNA form, the CDR3 reads TGTGCCAGCAGCTTAGGACGGTACTATGGCTACACCTTC. Protein product: CASSLGRYYGYTF.

The rearrangement joins TRBV9 to TRBJ2-1; TRBD1 aligns across 7 bases. Per the germline V gene, CDR1 is SGDLS and CDR2 is YYNGEE. The CDR3 has 15 amino acids. Trimming cost V 4 bases and J 0 bases; bases outside gene matches: 4. The CDR3 here is CASSFDRDSYNEQFF. CDR3 nucleotide sequence: TGTGCCAGCAGCTTTGACAGGGACTCCTACAATGAGCAGTTCTTC.

This chain links TRBV28 with TRBJ2-7; 7 bases fit TRBD1. This CDR3 region has 15 residues. The germline CDR1 and CDR2 sequences are MDHEN and SYDVKM. V shed 1 base and J 3 bases; nucleotides not matched to a gene: 6. DNA of the CDR3: TGTGCCAGCAGTTTATCATCCGGGACAGTCTACGAGCAGTACTTC. The encoded protein is CASSLSSGTVYEQYF.

The V call is TRBV7-9, the J call TRBJ2-5; TRBD2 is a possible D gene (6 bases). V was trimmed by 5 bases and J by 2 bases, leaving 24 bases between them. From germline, CDR1 is SEHNR and CDR2 FQNEAQ (reference sequence). The CDR3 length is 18 residues. The CDR3 reads CASSDSPDAEGIQETQYF. The CDR3 coding sequence is TGTGCCAGCAGCGATAGCCCCGACGCGGAGGGCATTCAAGAGACCCAGTACTTC.

The chain recombines TRBV29-1 with TRBJ2-7; 10 positions agree with TRBD1. CDR1 SQVTM and CDR2 ANQGSEA come from the germline V gene. The junction had 5 bases not matched to a gene; V was cut back by 0 bases and J by 0 bases. This CDR3 comprises 16 residues. CDR3 residues: CSVEDRQGASSYEQYF. Here the CDR3 DNA reads TGCAGCGTTGAAGATCGACAGGGGGCGAGCTCCTACGAGCAGTACTTC.

This rearrangement joins TRBV19 to TRBJ2-7; TRBD2 matches at 7 bases. V lost 4 bases, J lost 0 bases, and 6 bases stayed unmatched. Per germline, CDR1 LNHDA and CDR2 SQIVND (reference sequence). The CDR3 totals 15 residues. Here the CDR3 DNA reads TGTGCCAGTAGTACCTTTGGCGGGAGCTCCTACGAGCAGTACTTC. This codes for CASSTFGGSSYEQYF.

The V call is TRBV7-8, the J call TRBJ1-1; 9 bases are shared with TRBD1. The CDR3 is 15 residues long. Per germline, CDR1 SGHVS and CDR2 FQNEAQ. Unmatched junction bases numbered 6, after V lost 3 bases and J lost 4 bases. CDR3 in amino acids: CASSLSGTGTTEAFF. The CDR3 DNA reads as TGTGCCAGCAGCTTGTCCGGGACAGGGACCACTGAAGCTTTCTTT. The complete variable domain, with remaining parts taken from reference TRBV7-8 and TRBJ1-1, reads GAGVSQSPRYKVAKRGQDVALRCDPISGHVSLFWYQQALGQGPEFLTYFQNEAQLDKSGLPSDRFFAERPEGSVSTLKIQRTQQEDSAVYLCASSLSGTGTTEAFFGQGTRLTVV.

The chain employs TRBV9 and TRBJ2-5; TRBD2 agrees at 10 bases. V trimming: 5 bases; J trimming: 3 bases; junction bases outside the gene matches: 4. The CDR3 extends over 14 amino acids. Germline V gives CDR1 SGDLS, CDR2 YYNGEE. The CDR3 bases are TGTGCCAGCAGTGCTAGCGGGAGCAAAGAGACCCAGTACTTC. This sequence encodes CASSASGSKETQYF.